A selection of T cell receptor beta chains follows, all from one sample in a study of cytomegalovirus exposure and HLA in healthy donors. The data were produced by immunoSEQ multiplex PCR, yet TCRdb's version contains in-frame clones alone and is incomplete. The sample holds about 240,000 clones, around 85% seen once. The specimen was PBMCs. These receptors were obtained from a woman in her 30s in good health and CMV-seropositive. CDR3s include the opening cysteine and the closing phenylalanine or tryptophan. A D gene is named only where the DNA matches it firmly. The size of a clone is reported for some rows only, either as once, few or many, or as a class for expanded clones.

clone size	V gene	D gene	J gene	CDR3 protein	CDR3 DNA
NA	TRBV18	NA	TRBJ1-1	CASSPRGGENTEAFF	TGTGCCAGCTCACCTAGGGGGGGCGAGAACACTGAAGCTTTCTTT
once	TRBV28	NA	TRBJ1-4	CASSLYGRAANEKLFF	TGTGCCAGCAGTTTATATGGCAGGGCAGCTAATGAAAAACTGTTTTTT
NA	TRBV7-2	NA	TRBJ1-1	CASSFTGFGYTEAFF	TGTGCCAGCAGCTTTACAGGGTTCGGGTACACTGAAGCTTTCTTT
NA	TRBV5-6	TRBD1	TRBJ1-5	CASSYRGAGNQPQHF	TGTGCCAGCTCGTACAGGGGGGCGGGCAATCAGCCCCAGCATTTT
NA	TRBV4-1	TRBD1	TRBJ1-3	CASSQDRGHGNTIYF	TGCGCCAGCAGCCAGGACAGGGGGCATGGAAACACCATATATTTT
NA	TRBV19	TRBD1	TRBJ2-5	CASSIWGQGSQTQYF	TGTGCCAGTAGTATATGGGGACAGGGGAGCCAGACCCAGTACTTC
NA	TRBV4-1	NA	TRBJ2-2	CASSQDWAGVGGATGELFF	TGCGCCAGCAGCCAAGATTGGGCCGGGGTAGGGGGGGCGACCGGGGAGCTGTTTTTT
NA	TRBV15	NA	TRBJ2-1	CATSRVATRAVYNEQFF	TGTGCCACCAGCAGAGTGGCGACTAGGGCGGTGTACAATGAGCAGTTCTTC
few	TRBV19	TRBD1	TRBJ1-5	CASSIQGVTFQPQHF	TGTGCCAGTAGTATACAGGGGGTAACGTTTCAGCCCCAGCATTTT
NA	TRBV11-3	NA	TRBJ1-1	CASSLQGPNTEAFF	TGTGCCAGCAGCTTACAGGGTCCGAACACTGAAGCTTTCTTT
NA	TRBV19	TRBD1	TRBJ1-2	CASSVRDSYGYTF	TGTGCCAGTAGCGTCCGGGACAGCTATGGCTACACCTTC
once	TRBV2	NA	TRBJ1-5	CASKSTGVNQPQHF	TGTGCCAGCAAATCTACGGGTGTAAATCAGCCCCAGCATTTT
NA	TRBV18	NA	TRBJ2-1	CASSPSMRSGQDEQFF	TGTGCCAGCTCACCCTCTATGAGAAGCGGGCAGGATGAGCAGTTCTTC
NA	TRBV27	NA	TRBJ2-1	CASSLLQGVNEQFF	TGTGCCAGCAGTTTACTACAGGGAGTAAATGAGCAGTTCTTC
NA	TRBV7-6	NA	TRBJ1-3	CASSLVPGQSAGNTIYF	TGTGCCAGCAGCTTAGTTCCAGGGCAAAGTGCTGGAAACACCATATATTTT
once	TRBV2	NA	TRBJ2-1	CASRTLGSYNEQFF	TGTGCCAGCAGAACGCTAGGATCCTACAATGAGCAGTTCTTC
once	TRBV6-5	NA	TRBJ2-3	CASSPGQTSTDTQYF	TGTGCCAGCAGCCCTGGACAGACTAGCACAGATACGCAGTATTTT
NA	TRBV6-4	TRBD2	TRBJ2-2	CASSDSLADTGELFF	TGTGCCAGCAGTGACTCCCTAGCGGACACCGGGGAGCTGTTTTTT
NA	TRBV28	NA	TRBJ2-5	CASTGTETQYF	TGTGCCAGCACAGGGACTGAGACCCAGTACTTC
NA	TRBV14	TRBD2	TRBJ2-3	CASSQDDSGRGTDTQYF	TGTGCCAGCAGCCAAGATGATAGCGGGAGAGGTACAGATACGCAGTATTTT
few	TRBV4-2	NA	TRBJ2-1	CASSLDTYNEQFF	TGTGCCAGCAGCCTGGACACATACAATGAGCAGTTCTTC
NA	TRBV5-4	TRBD1	TRBJ1-1	CASSPGTGVLNTEAFF	TGTGCCAGCAGCCCCGGGACAGGCGTTCTGAACACTGAAGCTTTCTTT
NA	TRBV5-4	NA	TRBJ2-2	CASSLRREAGELFF	TGTGCCAGCAGCTTGCGAAGGGAGGCCGGGGAGCTGTTTTTT
NA	TRBV5-1	TRBD1	TRBJ2-3	CASSLGTGFSTDTQYF	TGCGCCAGCAGCCTTGGGACAGGGTTTTCCACAGATACGCAGTATTTT
few	TRBV19	TRBD1	TRBJ1-2	CATRWAGGDYGYTF	TGTGCCACAAGATGGGCAGGGGGCGACTATGGCTACACCTTC
NA	TRBV30	NA	TRBJ1-1	CAWSRQSLKAFF	TGTGCCTGGAGTCGACAATCACTCAAAGCTTTCTTT
once	TRBV29-1	NA	TRBJ1-1	CSVGRGYTEAFF	TGCAGCGTCGGCAGGGGTTACACTGAAGCTTTCTTT
NA	TRBV4-1	TRBD2	TRBJ2-1	CASSQDPSGLASDEQFF	TGCGCCAGCAGCCAAGATCCATCCGGACTAGCGAGCGATGAGCAGTTCTTC
NA	TRBV9	NA	TRBJ2-2	CASSPTKGLGTGELFF	TGTGCCAGCAGCCCCACCAAGGGGCTCGGGACCGGGGAGCTGTTTTTT
NA	TRBV28	NA	TRBJ2-7	CASSSTLFRYLDYEQYF	TGTGCCAGCAGTTCCACCCTTTTCCGGTACCTTGACTACGAGCAGTACTTC
NA	TRBV5-4	TRBD1	TRBJ2-7	CASSFWTGFEQYF	TGTGCCAGCAGCTTCTGGACAGGGTTTGAGCAGTACTTC
NA	TRBV11-2	TRBD2	TRBJ2-7	CASSRGLAGSYEQYF	TGTGCCAGCAGCCGGGGACTAGCGGGCTCCTACGAGCAGTACTTC
NA	TRBV4-1	NA	TRBJ2-5	CASSQEGRQETQYF	TGCGCCAGCAGCCAAGAGGGCCGACAAGAGACCCAGTACTTC
NA	TRBV27	TRBD2	TRBJ2-1	CASRAGLAGDNEQFF	TGTGCCAGCAGAGCCGGACTAGCGGGAGATAATGAGCAGTTCTTC
few	TRBV4-2	NA	TRBJ2-3	CASSQTTSSTQYF	TGTGCCAGCAGCCAGACGACTAGTAGTACGCAGTATTTT
NA	TRBV11-2	NA	TRBJ2-7	CASSLEAGSGNYEQYF	TGTGCCAGCAGCTTAGAGGCGGGCTCGGGGAACTACGAGCAGTACTTC
NA	TRBV19	TRBD2	TRBJ2-7	CASSIGLVAPYEQYF	TGTGCCAGTAGTATCGGACTAGTGGCACCCTACGAGCAGTACTTC
NA	TRBV11-1	TRBD1	TRBJ1-4	CASSVLQGRNEKLFF	TGTGCCAGCAGCGTATTACAGGGGCGGAATGAAAAACTGTTTTTT
NA	TRBV2	TRBD1	TRBJ1-5	CASSAGQGDQPQHF	TGTGCCAGCAGTGCCGGACAGGGGGATCAGCCCCAGCATTTT
NA	TRBV4-2	TRBD1	TRBJ1-5	CASSPGTGGNQPQHF	TGTGCCAGCAGCCCAGGAACAGGGGGCAATCAGCCCCAGCATTTT
NA	TRBV5-5	NA	TRBJ1-1	CASSLGGDSYTEAFF	TGTGCCAGCAGCTTGGGGGGCGACAGCTACACTGAAGCTTTCTTT
once	TRBV10-3	TRBD1	TRBJ1-1	CAISVTGQGSTEAFF	TGTGCCATCAGTGTTACTGGACAGGGGAGCACTGAAGCTTTCTTT
NA	TRBV19	NA	TRBJ2-5	CASSIRGGMETQYF	TGTGCCAGTAGTATACGCGGCGGGATGGAGACCCAGTACTTC
NA	TRBV18	TRBD1	TRBJ1-4	CASSSVEDRAAEKLFF	TGTGCCAGCTCATCAGTTGAAGACAGGGCAGCGGAAAAACTGTTTTTT
NA	TRBV5-1	NA	TRBJ2-1	CASSLDTPGNEQFF	TGCGCCAGCAGCTTGGACACGCCCGGGAATGAGCAGTTCTTC
NA	TRBV2	NA	TRBJ2-7	CASSEEGQGNVQYF	TGTGCCAGCAGTGAAGAAGGCCAGGGTAATGTGCAGTACTTC
NA	TRBV19	NA	TRBJ2-7	CASSIAPGSYEQYF	TGTGCCAGTAGTATAGCCCCGGGGTCCTACGAGCAGTACTTC
NA	TRBV25-1	TRBD1	TRBJ2-5	CASSVLGQGGETQYF	TGTGCCAGCAGTGTACTGGGACAGGGGGGAGAGACCCAGTACTTC
NA	TRBV7-9	TRBD1	TRBJ2-1	CASSRDTGVVNEQFF	TGTGCCAGCAGCCGTGACACAGGGGTAGTCAATGAGCAGTTCTTC
NA	TRBV7-8	NA	TRBJ1-2	CASSMDKNYGYTF	TGTGCCAGCAGCATGGACAAGAACTATGGCTACACCTTC
NA	TRBV15	NA	TRBJ1-5	CATSRDFSSRPGDQPQHF	TGTGCCACCAGCAGAGATTTCTCATCTCGGCCAGGGGATCAGCCCCAGCATTTT
NA	TRBV28	NA	TRBJ1-2	CASSSTGYYGYTF	TGTGCCAGCAGCTCCACGGGATATTATGGCTACACCTTC
NA	TRBV25-1	NA	TRBJ2-1	CASRTVGLNEQFF	TGTGCCAGCAGGACTGTCGGTTTGAATGAGCAGTTCTTC
once	TRBV19	TRBD2	TRBJ2-1	CASSMMLAANEQFF	TGTGCCAGTAGTATGATGCTAGCGGCAAATGAGCAGTTCTTC